The rows below give T cell receptor beta chains drawn from one sample of a study of blood T cell repertoires in COVID-19. Some clones are missing from TCRdb's copy, which holds only in-frame ones; the method was immunoSEQ multiplex PCR. The table has 150,000 to 200,000 clones, more than 80% seen once; the top ten hold less than 2%. Input material: peripheral blood. The receptor set was obtained from a woman aged 60-75 years with COVID-19, enrolled during active disease. Each CDR3 is given with its conserved first and last residue. D genes are given only for firm matches. The size field is filled for only some rows; it gives once, few, many or a size class.

J,size,V,D,DNA,CDR3
TRBJ1-1,NA,TRBV6-5,NA,TGTGCCAGCAGTTACTCTAGGAGAAACAAAGACTCGGAAGCTTTCTTT,CASSYSRRNKDSEAFF
TRBJ2-5,NA,TRBV5-1,TRBD2,TGCGCCAGCAGCTTGGCCTATCTAGCGGGGGCCCGGGAGACCCAGTACTTC,CASSLAYLAGARETQYF
TRBJ2-2,NA,TRBV7-9,NA,TGTGCCAGCAGCTCCCAAGGGGGGGGCTTGGACACCGGGGAGCTGTTTTTT,CASSSQGGGLDTGELFF
TRBJ1-1,NA,TRBV7-9,TRBD1,TGTGCCAGCAGCTTAGTAGGTGGGACAGGGTTTAGGACTGAAGCTTTCTTT,CASSLVGGTGFRTEAFF
TRBJ2-3,NA,TRBV7-2,NA,TGTGCCAGCAGCTGGAGAGGGGCAGGGGATAGCACAGATACGCAGTATTTT,CASSWRGAGDSTDTQYF
TRBJ1-2,NA,TRBV2,TRBD1,TGTGCCAGCTCCTGGACAGGGTATGGCTACACCTTC,CASSWTGYGYTF
TRBJ1-1,NA,TRBV12-3/TRBV12-4,NA,TGTGCCAGCAGCGCCGACTTATCTGAAGCTTTCTTT,CASSADLSEAFF
TRBJ1-6,NA,TRBV6-5,TRBD1,TGTGCCAGAACCGGGACAGGGGGTTCACCCCTCCACTTT,CARTGTGGSPLHF
TRBJ1-1,few,TRBV18,TRBD1,TGTGCCAGCTCACCCGACAGGGCGGGCACTGAAGCTTTCTTT,CASSPDRAGTEAFF
TRBJ2-3,NA,TRBV2,TRBD2,TGTGCCAGCAGTGTCGGGGGGGATACGCAGTATTTT,CASSVGGDTQYF
TRBJ1-2,NA,TRBV19,NA,TGTGCCAGTAGTATGGGCGGGGGGGCCGGTGGCTACACCTTC,CASSMGGGAGGYTF
TRBJ2-5,NA,TRBV7-7,NA,TGTGCTAGCAGCTTAGGTTCCCCGGGGCAAGAGACCCAGTACTTC,CASSLGSPGQETQYF
TRBJ2-1,few,TRBV6-4,TRBD2,TGTGCCAGCAGTGTTTCTAGCGGGGGGCTGAATGAGCAGTTCTTC,CASSVSSGGLNEQFF
TRBJ2-7,once,TRBV6-2/TRBV6-3,NA,TGTGCCAGCAGTTACCTCCCGAGCGCCCCACAGTACTTC,CASSYLPSAPQYF
TRBJ2-4,NA,TRBV11-2,TRBD1,TGTGCCAGCAGCCTCCTGACAGGGAAGAACATTCAGTACTTC,CASSLLTGKNIQYF
TRBJ2-7,NA,TRBV5-1,NA,TGCGCCAGCAGCCGCGGGCAGAATAGGAATGAGCAGTACTTC,CASSRGQNRNEQYF
TRBJ2-6,NA,TRBV11-2,NA,TGTGCCAGCAGTCAGGAGGGCTCCCCTGGGGCCAACGTCCTGACTTTC,CASSQEGSPGANVLTF
TRBJ1-1,NA,TRBV4-2,NA,TGTGCCAGCAGCCAAGAAGTCGTCGTTACAACTGAAGCTTTCTTT,CASSQEVVVTTEAFF
TRBJ1-1,NA,TRBV5-4,NA,TGTGCCAGCAGCTTGGCAGGGCGCACTGAAGCTTTCTTT,CASSLAGRTEAFF
TRBJ2-1,NA,TRBV14,NA,TGTGCCAGCAGCCCCAGTAGTCGAGGTACTAGTTTTTTCAATGAGCAGTTCTTC,CASSPSSRGTSFFNEQFF
TRBJ1-3,NA,TRBV5-1,TRBD1,TGCGCCAGCAGCTCCGGGACAGGGGGCTTTGTTGGAAACACCATATATTTT,CASSSGTGGFVGNTIYF
TRBJ2-1,NA,TRBV10-3,TRBD1,TGTGCCATCAGTGAGCCTCCCGGGACAGGGAGGAATGAGCAGTTCTTC,CAISEPPGTGRNEQFF
TRBJ1-1,NA,TRBV19,TRBD1,TGTGCCAGTGGACTCCAGGGGGCTAACACTGAAGCTTTCTTT,CASGLQGANTEAFF